This passage covers 31 T cell receptor beta chains from one sample sequenced in a study of T cell responses to AZD1222 COVID-19 vaccine. Sequenced by immunoSEQ multiplex PCR; TCRdb stores in-frame clones only, minus some. The sample includes 82,000 or so clones, 90% to 95% of them seen just once. The source material was peripheral blood, sampled on day 0 of AZD1222 vaccination. The receptors shown here come from an adult in good health.

In its sample, this clone was seen a few times. The chain employs TRBV29-1 and TRBJ1-3; D ambiguous. The CDR3 contains 15 residues. Germline V gives CDR1 SQVTM, CDR2 ANQGSEA. V was trimmed by 0 bases and J by 3 bases, leaving 12 bases between them. CDR3 amino acids: CSVEDLRSFGNTIYF. Written as DNA, the CDR3 is TGCAGCGTTGAAGATCTCCGGAGTTTTGGAAACACCATATATTTT.

The chain is built from TRBV5-8 and TRBJ1-5; D is undetermined. The CDR3 length is 15 residues. The germline V gene has CDR1 SGHTS and CDR2 YDEGEE. V lost 4 bases and J lost 0, with 11 bases in between. The CDR3 nucleotides are TGTGCCAGCAGCCCCGACGGCTATAGCAATCAGCCCCAGCATTTT. Protein: CASSPDGYSNQPQHF.

The rearrangement uses TRBV28 and TRBJ1-6, with D tentatively TRBD1 (5 bases). Germline-derived CDR1 and CDR2 are MDHEN and SYDVKM. There are 18 residues in the CDR3. The V end lost 2 bases, the J end lost 7 bases, and 21 bases lay between the germline ends. CDR3 loop: CASSLGEGRTVLNSPLHF. CDR3 DNA: TGTGCCAGCAGTTTAGGGGAGGGGAGGACGGTCCTGAATTCACCCCTCCACTTT.

V usage is TRBV6-5 and J usage is TRBJ1-6; no clear D gene. The germline V gene has CDR1 MNHEY and CDR2 SVGAGI. The CDR3 runs to 13 residues. Trimming removed 8 bases at V and 7 bases at J, with 12 bases between. The CDR3 DNA reads as TGTGCCAGCGGACTAGGAGGGAATTCACCCCTCCACTTT. It is translated as CASGLGGNSPLHF.

The V and J genes are TRBV6-5 and TRBJ1-4; D might be TRBD1 (5 bases). Germline V gene lookup returns CDR1 MNHEY and CDR2 SVGAGI. The CDR3 extends over 16 amino acids. The V and J ends lost 1 base and 0 bases respectively, with 9 bases between them. CDR3 loop: CASSYLDTPTNEKLFF. Here the CDR3 DNA reads TGTGCCAGCAGTTACTTGGACACCCCAACTAATGAAAAACTGTTTTTT.

The V call is TRBV6-5, the J call TRBJ1-2; 8 nucleotides match TRBD1. The CDR3 length is 13 residues. Germline V lookup: CDR1 MNHEY, CDR2 SVGAGI. Unmatched junction bases numbered 6, after V lost 6 bases and J lost 6 bases. The CDR3 is CASRDLQGDGYTF. As DNA, the CDR3 is TGTGCCAGCAGGGACTTACAGGGGGATGGCTACACCTTC.

The chain couples TRBV29-1 to TRBJ1-4; perhaps TRBD1 as D (5 bases). Germline CDR1 reads SQVTM; CDR2 reads ANQGSEA. V was trimmed by 4 bases and J by 5 bases, leaving 11 bases between them. This CDR3 is 13 amino acids long. The CDR3 spells CSVGHGANEKLFF. CDR3 DNA sequence: TGCAGCGTTGGGCACGGGGCCAATGAAAAACTGTTTTTT. Full variable domain (missing parts from reference TRBV29-1 and TRBJ1-4): SAVISQKPSRDICQRGTSLTIQCQVDSQVTMMFWYRQQPGQSLTLIATANQGSEATYESGFVIDKFPISRPNLTFSTLTVSNMSPEDSSIYLCSVGHGANEKLFFGSGTQLSVL.

The rearrangement links TRBV4-3 to TRBJ1-2; the match to TRBD1 covers 11 bases. CDR3 length: 16 amino acids. Germline assignment: CDR1 LGHNA and CDR2 YSLEER. V lost 1 base and J lost 5; bases outside the gene matches: 6. The CDR3 DNA sequence: TGCGCCAGCAGCCAAGGAGGACAGGGGGCGCGGTATGGCTACACCTTC. It encodes CASSQGGQGARYGYTF.

The CDR3 DNA sequence: TGTGCCAGCAGTCCCGGGGTACGGGGGGCGGTGTATGGCTACACCTTC. This sequence encodes CASSPGVRGAVYGYTF. This chain uses TRBV27 with TRBJ1-2; weak D call: TRBD1 (6 bases). V was cut by 5 bases and J by 5 bases, with 21 bases left in between. This CDR3 comprises 16 residues. Germline CDR1 and CDR2: MNHEY and SMNVEV (reference sequence).

Here the CDR3 reads CASLSGVSSYEQYF. The CDR3 bases are TGTGCCAGCCTTAGCGGGGTAAGCTCCTACGAGCAGTACTTC. This rearrangement joins TRBV2 to TRBJ2-7, with 8 bases lining up with TRBD2. The junction had 6 bases not matched to a gene; V was cut back by 8 bases and J by 0 bases. This CDR3 region has 14 residues. CDR1 is SNHLY and CDR2 is FYNNEI in the germline V gene. Combining the CDR3 with reference TRBV2 and TRBJ2-7 gives the whole variable domain EPEVTQTPSHQVTQMGQEVILRCVPISNHLYFYWYRQILGQKVEFLVSFYNNEISEKSEIFDDQFSVERPDGSNFTLKIRSTKLEDSAMYFCASLSGVSSYEQYFGPGTRLTVT.

V is TRBV19 and J is TRBJ2-5, with a possible D match to TRBD1 (5 bases). Germline V gene data show CDR1 as LNHDA and CDR2 as SQIVND (reference sequence). The CDR3 is 15 residues long. V was trimmed by 6 bases and J by 0 bases, leaving 14 bases between them. The CDR3 here is CASSPDTNYQETQYF. The DNA for the CDR3 is TGTGCCAGTAGCCCGGACACAAACTACCAAGAGACCCAGTACTTC.

In this sample, this clone turned up a few times. V gene TRBV7-8 combines with J gene TRBJ1-1, with TRBD1 matching over 7 bases. The trim removed 5 bases at V and 3 bases at J, leaving 9 bases unmatched. From germline, CDR1 is SGHVS and CDR2 FQNEAQ. The CDR3 sequence is 15 residues long. The CDR3 protein is CASSRRSGTDTEAFF. The CDR3 nucleotides are TGTGCCAGCAGCCGTCGATCCGGGACAGACACTGAAGCTTTCTTT. Full variable domain (rest looked up from reference TRBV7-8 and TRBJ1-1): GAGVSQSPRYKVAKRGQDVALRCDPISGHVSLFWYQQALGQGPEFLTYFQNEAQLDKSGLPSDRFFAERPEGSVSTLKIQRTQQEDSAVYLCASSRRSGTDTEAFFGQGTRLTVV.

The V gene is TRBV29-1, the J gene TRBJ1-6; no clear D gene. This CDR3 has 13 residues. V was clipped by 6 bases and J by 9 bases, with 15 bases between them. Germline CDR1 is SQVTM and CDR2 is ANQGSEA. The CDR3 region is CSVTWAAGSPLHF. In DNA form, the CDR3 reads TGCAGCGTGACCTGGGCGGCAGGTTCACCCCTCCACTTT.

The chain has TRBV30 and TRBJ1-2, with D perhaps TRBD1 (6 bases). The V end lost 5 bases, the J end lost 2 bases, and 9 bases lay between the germline ends. The CDR3 runs 12 residues. Germline loops: CDR1 GTSNPN, CDR2 SVGIG (reference sequence). The CDR3 bases are TGTGCCTGGGGACAGAGGAACTATGGCTACACCTTC. Protein sequence: CAWGQRNYGYTF.

The chain links TRBV28 to TRBJ1-1; D ambiguous. Trimming removed 1 base from V and 7 bases from J, with 13 bases in between. CDR1 MDHEN and CDR2 SYDVKM come from the germline V gene. This CDR3 comprises 14 residues. The CDR3 bases are TGTGCCAGCAGTTTATTGGCCGGACGGTTTGAAGCTTTCTTT. As protein: CASSLLAGRFEAFF.

The chain couples TRBV18 to TRBJ2-3, with 8 bases matching TRBD2. This CDR3 contains 17 residues. CDR1 and CDR2 (germline): KGHSH, LQKENI. The V and J ends lost 10 bases and 0 bases, in that order; junction bases with no gene match: 15. The CDR3 DNA reads TGTGCCACCCAGGCTGGGAGCGGGAGACCTAGCACAGATACGCAGTATTTT. It encodes CATQAGSGRPSTDTQYF.

The rearrangement uses TRBV5-1 and TRBJ1-1; D call uncertain. The CDR3 loop spans 15 amino acids. The ends were cut back, 4 bases at V and 1 base at J, with 14 bases in the middle. The V gene's germline CDR1 is SGHRS and CDR2 YFSETQ. CDR3 DNA sequence: TGCGCCAGCAGCCCCTACCCCCGGGAGAACACTGAAGCTTTCTTT. The encoded protein is CASSPYPRENTEAFF. Combining the CDR3 with reference TRBV5-1 and TRBJ1-1 gives the whole variable domain KAGVTQTPRYLIKTRGQQVTLSCSPISGHRSVSWYQQTPGQGLQFLFEYFSETQRNKGNFPGRFSGRQFSNSRSEMNVSTLELGDSALYLCASSPYPRENTEAFFGQGTRLTVV.

The chain couples TRBV28 to TRBJ1-2; D gene unclear. The CDR3 loop spans 13 amino acids. CDR1 is MDHEN and CDR2 is SYDVKM in the germline V gene. The V and J ends lost 5 bases and 0 bases respectively, with 7 bases between them. The CDR3 DNA follows: TGTGCCAGCAGTACAGTACCTAACTATGGCTACACCTTC. Translating it yields CASSTVPNYGYTF.

This clone was recorded only once. The V gene is TRBV5-6, the J gene TRBJ1-6, with 9 bases identical to TRBD1. Trimming cost V 4 bases and J 7 bases; bases outside gene matches: 6. CDR3 size: 15 residues. Looked up from germline, CDR1 is SGHDT and CDR2 is YYEEEE. CDR3: CASSPGTGWNSPLHF. The CDR3 DNA reads as TGTGCCAGCAGCCCGGGGACAGGGTGGAATTCACCCCTCCACTTT.

The chain links TRBV5-4 to TRBJ1-2, with TRBD1 matching 7 bases. The germline V gene has CDR1 SGHNT and CDR2 YYREEE (reference sequence). V was clipped by 0 bases and J by 8 bases; unmatched bases: 7. The CDR3 loop spans 14 amino acids. Written as DNA, the CDR3 is TGTGCCAGCAGCTTGGACCGGGACAGAAGGGGCTACACCTTC. The encoded protein is CASSLDRDRRGYTF.

The gene calls are TRBV11-2 and TRBJ1-3; no firm D call. Germline assignment: CDR1 SGHAT and CDR2 FQNNGV. V lost 5 bases to trimming and J lost 0 bases, with 11 bases between them. CDR3 size: 15 residues. CDR3 loop: CASSADGSSGNTIYF. The CDR3 DNA reads TGTGCCAGCAGCGCAGACGGTAGCTCTGGAAACACCATATATTTT.

CDR3 in amino acids: CASSLFGGPRYEQYF. The CDR3 region has the DNA TGTGCCAGCAGCTTATTTGGGGGGCCTAGGTACGAGCAGTACTTC. The rearrangement links TRBV7-3 to TRBJ2-7; D could derive from TRBD1 or TRBD2 (6 bases each). The V and J ends lost 2 bases and 4 bases respectively, with 15 bases between them. CDR3 length equals 15 residues. CDR1 and CDR2 from the germline V gene are SGHTA and FQGTGA. Based on the CDR3 plus reference TRBV7-3 and TRBJ2-7, the full variable domain is GAGVSQTPSNKVTEKGKYVELRCDPISGHTALYWYRQSLGQGPEFLIYFQGTGAADDSGLPNDRFFAVRPEGSVSTLKIQRTERGDSAVYLCASSLFGGPRYEQYFGPGTRLTVT.

The chain is built from TRBV19 and TRBJ1-1, with D tentatively TRBD1 (6 bases). CDR1 is LNHDA and CDR2 is SQIVND in the germline V gene (reference sequence). Trimming removed 6 bases at V and 6 bases at J, with 11 bases between. The CDR3 has 12 amino acids. This CDR3 reads CASSTGGPEAFF. In DNA form, the CDR3 reads TGTGCCAGTAGCACCGGGGGCCCTGAAGCTTTCTTT.

This clone was found a few times. The chain uses TRBV6-5 and TRBJ1-2; perhaps TRBD1 as D (5 bases). Germline V gene sequence: CDR1 MNHEY, CDR2 SVGAGI. The V end was cut by 7 bases, the J end by 4 bases, with 13 bases between. This CDR3 region has 13 residues. CDR3 DNA: TGTGCCAGCAAAGACAGCCTACTCTATGGCTACACCTTC. Its translation is CASKDSLLYGYTF.

The rearrangement joins TRBV19 to TRBJ2-5; no firm D call. This CDR3 is built from 12 residues. CDR1 is LNHDA and CDR2 is SQIVND in the germline V gene (reference sequence). With 1 base removed from V and 5 bases from J, the gap between germline ends came to 5 bases. DNA of the CDR3: TGTGCCAGTAGTATAGCAGGCGAGACCCAGTACTTC. Amino acid sequence: CASSIAGETQYF. Together with reference TRBV19 and TRBJ2-5, the CDR3 gives the full variable domain: DGGITQSPKYLFRKEGQNVTLSCEQNLNHDAMYWYRQDPGQGLRLIYYSQIVNDFQKGDIAEGYSVSREKKESFPLTVTSAQKNPTAFYLCASSIAGETQYFGPGTRLLVL.

The V and J genes are TRBV19 and TRBJ1-3; 8 bases fit TRBD1. CDR3 length: 15 amino acids. Germline assignment: CDR1 LNHDA and CDR2 SQIVND (reference sequence). V shed 2 bases and J 0 bases; nucleotides not matched to a gene: 0. The CDR3 is CASSITGGSGNTIYF. DNA for the CDR3: TGTGCCAGTAGTATAACAGGGGGCTCTGGAAACACCATATATTTT.

The chain combines TRBV19 with TRBJ1-3; perhaps TRBD1 as D (6 bases). The CDR3 length is 17 residues. Germline V gene sequence: CDR1 LNHDA, CDR2 SQIVND (reference sequence). V lost 5 bases and J lost 2, with 19 bases in between. The CDR3 DNA reads TGTGCCAGTAGTCCTCCTAGTGGCAGGGGAACTGGAAACACCATATATTTT. This codes for CASSPPSGRGTGNTIYF. The whole variable domain, filled in from reference TRBV19 and TRBJ1-3, reads DGGITQSPKYLFRKEGQNVTLSCEQNLNHDAMYWYRQDPGQGLRLIYYSQIVNDFQKGDIAEGYSVSREKKESFPLTVTSAQKNPTAFYLCASSPPSGRGTGNTIYFGEGSWLTVV.

This clone was counted a few times. This chain uses TRBV7-3 with TRBJ1-3; D is possibly TRBD1 (5 bases). The CDR3 spans 13 residues. CDR1 is SGHTA and CDR2 is FQGTGA in the germline V gene. Deletions cut 3 bases from V and 4 bases from J, with 7 bases between. The CDR3 DNA is TGTGCCAGCAGCTTGGGGCAGGGAAACACCATATATTTT. Residues: CASSLGQGNTIYF.

The chain recombines TRBV9 with TRBJ2-7; D not certain. The CDR3 sequence is 14 residues long. Germline V gene lookup returns CDR1 SGDLS and CDR2 YYNGEE. The germline V and J ends were trimmed by 4 bases and 2 bases, with 13 bases remaining between them. CDR3 region: CASSLRPGAYEQYF. The CDR3 nucleotides read TGTGCCAGCAGCCTGAGACCGGGTGCCTACGAGCAGTACTTC.

The V and J genes are TRBV25-1 and TRBJ2-7; TRBD1 matches at 9 bases. The V gene end was trimmed by 6 bases and the J gene end by 5 bases; junction bases not matched to a gene: 11. The CDR3 is 15 residues long. The germline V gene has CDR1 MGHDK and CDR2 SYGVNS. The CDR3 bases are TGTGCCAGCAGCGCTGGGACAGGGAGACGGGACGAGCAGTACTTC. Its translation: CASSAGTGRRDEQYF.

This chain connects TRBV7-9 to TRBJ2-1; 7 positions agree with TRBD1. V lost 5 bases to trimming and J lost 1 base; unmatched junction nucleotides: 5. The germline V gene has CDR1 SEHNR and CDR2 FQNEAQ (reference sequence). The CDR3 sequence is 15 residues long. For the CDR3, the DNA is TGTGCCAGCAGCCACCGGGACAGATCCTACAATGAGCAGTTCTTC. Translating it yields CASSHRDRSYNEQFF.